The present T cell receptor beta chain was sequenced within a study of tumor-infiltrating lymphocytes in oesophageal squamous cell carcinoma. Each CDR3 protein is one row after TCRdb ran MiXCR on the PCR reads. The sample holds 9,000 to 13,000 distinct CDR3 sequences; roughly 60% are singletons and the top ten take roughly a third. The sequenced sample consisted of esophageal tumor tissue. The sequence was collected from a male donor with esophageal squamous cell carcinoma.

This CDR3 is CASSPYSGGAYNEQFF. The DNA of the CDR3 is TGTGCCAGCAGCCCTTATAGCGGGGGGGCCTACAATGAGCAGTTCTTC. V is TRBV11-3 and J is TRBJ2-1, with TRBD2 matching over 11 bases. J was trimmed by 2 bases and V by 5 bases; bases with no gene match: 5. In germline, CDR1 is SGHNT, CDR2 YENEEA. This CDR3 has 16 residues.